By share, the clone carrying this TCR delta chain counts as large. The antigen remains unidentified. TCRdb fed the RT-PCR reads into CATT to redo clone calling. The profile shows some 460 delta-chain clones, just over 14% of them singletons. V lost 5 bases and J lost 2; bases outside the gene matches: 9. Per germline, CDR1 TVYSNPD and CDR2 GDNSRS (reference sequence). The length of the CDR3 is 14 residues. These data originate in a study of gammadelta T cells in human blood. Study-wide results and limits: Right after birth, innate γδ T cells reportedly expanded polyclonally after microbial exposure.

The rearrangement uses TRDV3 and TRDJ1, with 9 bases that match TRDD3. This receptor was identified in a human donor. Material for sequencing was non-Vgamma9Vdelta2 gamma-delta T cells from infant blood. CDR3 sequence: CAGDTQWGTDKLIF. The CDR3 nucleotides read TGTGCCGGGGATACGCAGTGGGGAACCGATAAACTCATCTTT.